The 9 T cell receptor beta chains listed next were all sequenced from one sample in a study of Graves' ophthalmopathy and Graves' hyperthyroidism. RNA transcripts were the template, and TCR beta CDR3 regions were amplified from them. First-round RT-PCR used HTBI primers; second-round multiplex PCR followed. MiXCR, applied by TCRdb to the multiplex PCR reads, yields one record per CDR3 protein. The sample carries roughly 480,000 distinct CDR3 sequences, about 15% recorded once. The specimen sequenced was blood. The receptors come from a woman in her 30s with Graves' ophthalmopathy.

The chain has TRBV6-1 and TRBJ2-5; the D gene could be TRBD1 or TRBD2 (7 bases each). Germline V gene data show CDR1 as MNHNS and CDR2 as SASEGT. The CDR3 spans 14 residues. V was shortened by 6 bases and J by 2 bases, with 13 bases between the two germline ends. CDR3 sequence: CASRQGGGQETQYF. The CDR3 DNA follows: TGTGCCAGCAGGCAGGGGGGGGGACAAGAGACCCAGTACTTC.

This clonotype was counted a few times. The chain has TRBV14 and TRBJ2-2; 10 nucleotides agree with TRBD1. Germline trimming cut 4 bases from V and 3 bases from J; bases unmatched to any gene: 17. Germline CDR1 SGHDN, CDR2 FVKESK. The CDR3 length is 20 residues. The CDR3 loop is CASSPHPGQGYVFDTGELFF. The CDR3 nucleotides are TGTGCCAGCAGCCCACATCCGGGACAGGGGTATGTCTTCGACACCGGGGAGCTGTTTTTT.

This clonotype was recorded many times. The chain's CDR3 is CATSPDRRYEQYF. Written as DNA, the CDR3 is TGTGCCACCAGCCCGGACAGACGCTACGAGCAGTACTTC. The chain carries TRBV2 and TRBJ2-7; D possibly corresponds to TRBD1 (6 bases). CDR1 is SNHLY and CDR2 is FYNNEI in the germline V gene. Trimming stripped 10 bases from V and 3 bases from J, with 16 bases between. The CDR3 is 13 amino acids.

This clonotype was counted many times. The chain couples TRBV18 to TRBJ1-1; D ambiguous. Germline V gene sequence: CDR1 KGHSH, CDR2 LQKENI. The CDR3 covers 14 residues. Trimming left V 4 bases short and J 6 bases short, with 15 bases between. The CDR3 DNA reads as TGTGCCAGCTCACGGGCCCAGATTGGATCTGAAGCTTTCTTT. It yields the protein CASSRAQIGSEAFF.

This clonotype was found a few times. The genes are TRBV6-5 and TRBJ2-5; D remains unclear. The germline V gene has CDR1 MNHEY and CDR2 SVGAGI. This CDR3 is 13 amino acids long. The V end was cut by 0 bases, the J end by 4 bases, with 6 bases between. CDR3 in amino acids: CASSYSYRETQYF. CDR3 sequence (DNA): TGTGCCAGCAGTTACTCGTATAGAGAGACCCAGTACTTC.

This clonotype occurred many times. The CDR3 spells CATSDLGLAGGAEQFF. In DNA, the CDR3 is TGTGCCACCAGTGATTTGGGGCTAGCGGGAGGAGCTGAGCAGTTCTTC. The rearrangement uses TRBV24-1 and TRBJ2-1; 11 bases fit TRBD2. The CDR3 is 16 residues long. CDR1 is KGHDR, CDR2 SFDVKD, per germline. With V trimmed by 0 bases and J by 9 bases, 6 bases remained unmatched.

This clonotype was seen many times. This chain connects TRBV28 to TRBJ1-5; D is possibly TRBD1 (6 bases). The ends were cut back, 5 bases at V and 3 bases at J, with 14 bases in the middle. This CDR3 region has 15 residues. CDR1 MDHEN and CDR2 SYDVKM come from the germline V gene. This chain's CDR3 is CASSPSGANNQPQHF. The DNA for the CDR3 is TGTGCCAGCAGTCCCTCGGGGGCGAACAATCAGCCCCAGCATTTT.

The chain employs TRBV6-1 and TRBJ2-7; 8 nucleotides agree with TRBD1. V gave up 2 bases and J gave up 5 bases; unmatched junction bases: 11. CDR1 MNHNS and CDR2 SASEGT come from the germline V gene. This CDR3 has 16 amino acids. The DNA of the CDR3 is TGTGCCAGCAGTGAATCGTCATGGACAGGGAGGAACGAGCAGTACTTC. Its protein product is CASSESSWTGRNEQYF.

In its sample, this clonotype was seen a few times. The rearrangement joins TRBV20-1 to TRBJ2-2; D could derive from TRBD1 or TRBD2 (6 bases each). V was pared by 3 bases and J by 7 bases, with 12 bases between. Looked up from germline, CDR1 is DFQATT and CDR2 is SNEGSKA (reference sequence). The CDR3 loop spans 13 amino acids. CDR3 sequence reads: CSASWGAIGELFF. CDR3 bases: TGCAGTGCTAGTTGGGGGGCGATCGGGGAGCTGTTTTTT.